Here is one T cell receptor (beta chain) with its context. Antigen specificity is unknown. This record belongs to a study of T cells in localized non-small cell lung cancer. Whole-study findings and limits: Analysis by sequencing included only one tumor region, so heterogeneity remains possible. Appearances in adjacent lung were noted for a median roughly 50 of the top 100 tumor clones. Uninvolved adjacent lung had more T cell clonality than any other tissue, topping tumor. Longer overall survival was seen with higher T cell density measured in blood.

Clones were sequenced by immunoSEQ multiplex PCR, and TCRdb holds only the in-frame ones, with some missing. Seen here are 20,000 or so clones, approximately 90% observed once, and the top ten hold 6.9%. The germline gives CDR1 SGHRS, CDR2 YFSETQ. V trimming: 0 bases; J trimming: 8 bases; junction bases outside the gene matches: 8. CDR3 length: 15 amino acids. The chain employs TRBV5-1 and TRBJ2-1, with TRBD2 identical over 7 bases. This specimen consisted of peripheral blood, obtained before any cancer treatment. The TCR was taken from a woman aged 35 to 70 with stage I lung adenocarcinoma. The CDR3, as DNA: TGCGCCAGCAGCTTGGTCGCGGGAGTGAAGGATGAGCAGTTCTTC. Its translation is CASSLVAGVKDEQFF.